The entry below gives a single TCR beta chain sequence along with its context. What antigen it recognizes has not been identified. It has no much larger one-base neighbor in the sample; base qualities were not kept. CDR1 and CDR2 are drawn from the germline V gene: ENHRY, SYGVKD. After removal of 0 bases from V and 1 base from J, the junction retains 2 bases not matched to a gene. The CDR3 holds 17 amino acids from the cysteine to the phenylalanine. Only the CDR3 part of the read is kept: 51 bases, read in frame from the first base. The record originates from a study of cytomegalovirus exposure and HLA in healthy donors (dated by TCRdb to about 2017). About the investigation overall: An earlier analysis of more than 550 of the donors reported about 260 Gb of sequence data and 117 million unique TCR beta sequences obtained from about 179 million T cells. About five DR-DQ haplotypes were treated as single units for association and clustering because of strong linkage in the cohort. An early release covering about 600 HLA-typed donors comprised around 300 gigabases of sequencing data and about 90 million unique TCR sequences. A later genetic analysis took genome-wide SNP genotypes for about 60% of the roughly 670 donors and used that subset as a discovery cohort. Donor age, sex, ethnicity and CMV serostatus were compiled alongside the repertoire data. To predict cytomegalovirus infection status, the study combined high-throughput TCR immunosequencing, statistical association of individual TCRs with disease status, and machine learning. In a later analysis, previously published TCR beta repertoires from 666 donors were re-analyzed and high-resolution HLA genotyping was added so that TCR occurrence patterns could be studied. The study used immunosequencing to profile the T cell repertoires of approximately 630 subjects and linked those repertoires to cytomegalovirus serostatus. Besides the first cohort of approximately 670 subjects, a separate validation cohort made up of over a hundred different subjects was used. In the later analysis, no new phenotypic data were used to find candidate immune exposures; instead, reliance was placed on TCR beta sequences and their occurrence across donors. HLA typing covered class I and class II loci at four-digit resolution. Among 398 genotyped donors of the cohort, an average of about 240,000 unique TCR beta nucleotide sequences were sequenced per donor, roughly 20% of them non-productive. The genetic ancestry cluster associated with self-reported Caucasian donors included 81% of the roughly 390 genotyped donors. Typing coverage differed by locus: A, B, C, DRB1 and DQB1 were typed in about 620-640 donors, DQA1 in approximately 520, DPA1 in around 610, and DPB1 in approximately 450. The aim of the study was to test whether cataloging public T cell receptors could identify signatures of past pathogen exposure. In an earlier analysis of 587 of the donors, high-throughput TCR beta sequencing was used to judge whether each TCR beta V gene segment behaved as functional or pseudogenic. All discovery cohort repertoires had been generated on a single sequencing platform. General study outcomes and caveats: In a later analysis, HLA-associated TCR beta chains were found to be more clonally expanded and to have lower generation probabilities than equally common non-associated chains. Most CMV-associated TCR beta chains appeared to be HLA-restricted in a later analysis, and the HLA associations seemed to be driven largely by CMV exposure. According to a later analysis, TCR association rates differed among HLA loci, with DRB1 alleles showing the most associated TCRs and HLA-C alleles showing the fewest. When HLA alleles, especially DR and DQ, strongly co-occurred, TCR associations were difficult to assign to individual alleles. In a later genetic analysis, a missense DCLRE1C variant was associated with V-gene and J-gene trimming of TCR beta chains, and the association was replicated in an independent cohort. A total of some 180 TCR beta chains were listed by the study as associated with cytomegalovirus. In an earlier analysis of approximately 590 of the donors, most TCR beta V segments appeared in productive rearrangements about 87% or about 30% of the time, broadly matching IMGT annotations. In a later genetic analysis, fewer N-insertions in productive TCRs were reported among donors in an Asian-associated ancestry cluster than the approximately 630-donor mean. Roughly 15 rarely observed V segments, including chromosome 9 orphons, were excluded from the earlier analysis of about 600 of the donors because counts were too low. It was suggested by the authors that the approach could potentially be generalized to other disease states and immunological phenotypes. The presence/absence analyses assumed that sequencing depth was roughly uniform across donors, and that assumption may not be true. Some IMGT-functional V segments, including TRBV6-2 and TRBV6-3, could not be told apart with the 87-base-pair reads, so those segments were excluded. In vitro tests confirmed that a few of the cytomegalovirus-associated TCR beta chains recognize cytomegalovirus antigens. Linkage disequilibrium might explain the correlated functional status among segregating V segments, but an unknown experimental factor could not be excluded. In a later analysis, several top co-occurrence clusters were reported to appear linked to parvovirus B19, influenza, CMV and Epstein-Barr virus. Specific HLA alleles were associated with roughly 16,000 TCR beta sequences at a false discovery rate of 0.05 in a later analysis. Because some donors lacked HLA typing at each locus, the association tests relied only on the typed subset. This cohort had only TCR beta chains sequenced, and the lack of alpha or paired-chain data limited which features could be detected. Immune exposure information for the cohort was limited to CMV serostatus. Most TCR sequences were seen in very few donors, while some public TCRs were found in many individuals. A further reported finding was that TCR beta sequences accurately predicted the HLA-A and HLA-B alleles for most subjects in the first cohort. The classifier was reported to diagnose cytomegalovirus status with high specificity and sensitivity in both the original cohort and the validation cohort. A cluster of highly shared sequence variants was judged likely to be a technical artifact of the sequencing pipeline.

The cohort comprised fewer than 750 healthy bone marrow donors. At the time of sampling, all cohort members were nominally healthy, though unrecorded immune exposures were likely present. The donor tested CMV seronegative and was one of the 352 seronegative cohort members. Every donor gave a peripheral blood sample, and the peripheral blood mononuclear cells from that sample were used for TCR beta sequencing. Genomic DNA was extracted from the blood cell samples with the Qiagen DNeasy Blood Extraction Kit. Library generation was performed with the immunoSEQ multiplex PCR assay. A mixture of 60 forward primers for TCR Vbeta segments and 13 reverse primers for TCR Jbeta segments was used in the multiplex PCR. A multiplex PCR assay on genomic DNA amplified the CDR3 region of rearranged TCR beta genes. Amplified TCR beta libraries were sequenced as 87-base-pair reads on the Illumina HiSeq System. Regarding the original processing steps: A later analysis tallied roughly 76 million unique TCR beta chains across the 666 repertoires, and about 10 million of those chains were shared by two or more donors. Raw reads were error-corrected and collapsed into unique sequences by a nearest-neighbor algorithm in which closely related sequences were merged to remove PCR and sequencing errors. CDR3 sequences were aligned to IMGT reference sequences to assign V, D and J gene segments. For a sequence to be retained, a match of at least six nucleotides was required to both a V gene segment and a J gene segment. A rearrangement was called productive if the CDR3 had no stop codons and remained in frame with V and J, and every other rearrangement was called non-productive. Following IMGT convention, CDR3 was defined as the stretch from the second conserved V-encoded cysteine to the conserved J-encoded phenylalanine. In an earlier analysis of approximately 500 of the donors, sequences lacking an unambiguous match to a single V gene segment were excluded. In an earlier analysis of several hundred of the donors, V segments were called functional above 56.7% productive rearrangements and were called segregating when the between-donor standard deviation exceeded 5%. A statistical classification framework was developed to diagnose cytomegalovirus status using the catalog of TCR beta chain sequences. V and J gene assignment, in a later analysis, came from comparing TCR nucleotide sequences with IMGT/GENE-DB human TR gene sequences. A later analysis assigned CDR3 sequences and most-parsimonious VDJ recombination scenarios with the TCRdist pipeline. In a later analysis, each TCR beta chain was defined by its CDR3 amino acid sequence together with its V-gene family, and reads without a unique V-gene family were excluded. A later analysis removed 592 highly shared, low-generation-probability nucleotide sequences to deal with suspected cross-contamination and a sequencing artifact. For each public chain, a later analysis derived a clonal expansion index from normalized ranks of inferred template counts within each repertoire. A later analysis computed generation probabilities with a VDJ recombination model fitted to out-of-frame rearrangements, and checked the results against IGoR. In a later analysis, hypergeometric tests were used to score TCR-TCR, TCR-HLA and TCR-CMV co-occurrence, with a repertoire-size bias correction applied to TCR pairs. A later analysis estimated false discovery rates by permuting HLA or CMV assignments 20 times. In a later analysis, co-occurring TCRs were grouped with DBSCAN, and TCRdist sequence similarity was added when clustering was performed within HLA-allele-positive subsets. Co-occurrence clustering excluded repertoires with fewer than 30,000 or more than 120,000 public chains, plus five with anomalous nucleotide sharing. Sourced from immuneACCESS, this table was stored by TCRdb with only in-frame sequences that have V and J called. A share of the clones is absent; for the studies checked, an unresolved V gene accounts for under half, and the remainder has no known explanation. The V and J calls and clone size are taken from that table; D and trimming were inferred from the DNA. The table for this sample lists some 57,000 clones; about 77% of them were counted only once. The ten most abundant clones make up less than 7% of the sample.

This sequence was found in a woman aged 25-40 years in good health and CMV-seronegative. Sequenced: PBMCs. The chain joins TRBV10-3 to TRBJ2-2; 10 nucleotides in the junction match TRBD1. For the CDR3, the sequence is CAISESGDRGNTGELFF. The sequenced DNA is TGTGCCATCAGTGAGTCGGGGGACAGGGGGAACACCGGGGAGCTGTTTTTT.